The entry below gives a single TCR beta chain sequence along with its context. The donors belonged to the approximately 120-subject validation cohort, separate from the 666-subject first cohort. The entry originates in a study of cytomegalovirus exposure and HLA in healthy donors. This CDR3 comprises 15 residues. CDR1 is SGHTA and CDR2 is FQGNSA in the germline V gene. V trimming: 5 bases; J trimming: 0 bases; junction bases outside the gene matches: 4. Repertoires were generated with immunoSEQ multiplex PCR, while TCRdb's copy carries only in-frame clones and drops some. Of 140,000 or so clones in the sample, about 91% were seen once.

The chain links TRBV7-2 to TRBJ1-3, with 7 bases aligning to TRBD1. The sample was PBMCs. This TCR was sampled from a woman in her late teens or twenties in good health and CMV-seropositive. CDR3 protein: CASSRDSLSGNTIYF. The CDR3 DNA reads as TGTGCCAGCAGCCGGGACAGCCTCTCTGGAAACACCATATATTTT.